The rows below give T cell receptor beta chains drawn from one sample of a study of graft-versus-host responses after intestinal transplantation. Assay used: immunoSEQ multiplex PCR; TCRdb lists only in-frame clones, some missing. The repertoire consists of 100,000 or so clones, with roughly 91% occurring once and the leading ten covering about 0.18%. These receptors lack a known antigen. Material: unstimulated CD4+ T cells sorted from spleen or lymph node cells, obtained before transplant. These receptors were collected from a human donor who was the organ donor for an intestinal transplant. Both conserved end residues are part of each CDR3. A D gene is named only where the DNA matches it firmly. A clone size is listed for some rows: how often the clone was seen (once, few, many), or a class if it is expanded.

>TRBD1|NA|TRBJ2-7|TRBV2
CASSADRAATYEQYF
TGTGCCAGCAGTGCCGACAGGGCCGCTACCTACGAGCAGTACTTC
>NA|NA|TRBJ1-2|TRBV28
CASRHLGRSGYTF
TGTGCCAGCAGGCACCTAGGGAGGAGTGGCTACACCTTC
>NA|once|TRBJ2-3|TRBV6-1
CASSEGRFSTSTDTQYF
TGTGCCAGCAGTGAGGGGCGGTTCTCGACTAGCACAGATACGCAGTATTTT
>NA|NA|TRBJ2-5|TRBV28
CAWWEIKTSVRGKYETQYF
TGTGCGTGGTGGGAAATTAAAACATCTGTGCGGGGTAAATATGAGACCCAGTACTTC
>NA|NA|TRBJ2-5|TRBV9
CASSAGLDQETQYF
TGTGCCAGCAGCGCCGGTTTGGACCAAGAGACCCAGTACTTC
>TRBD1|NA|TRBJ1-1|TRBV6-6
CASSYPGTGFTEAFF
TGTGCCAGCAGTTACCCCGGGACAGGTTTCACTGAAGCTTTCTTT
>TRBD1|NA|TRBJ1-6|TRBV6-5
CASRWTGGVSPLHF
TGTGCCAGCCGTTGGACAGGGGGGGTTTCGCCCCTCCACTTT
>NA|NA|TRBJ2-7|TRBV4-1
CASSQEWSLLDLRGQYF
TGCGCCAGCAGCCAAGAATGGTCTCTTTTGGACCTCAGGGGGCAGTACTTC
>TRBD2|NA|TRBJ2-7|TRBV5-1
CASSFLAGGPQEQYF
TGCGCCAGCAGCTTCCTAGCGGGGGGGCCTCAGGAGCAGTACTTC
>NA|once|TRBJ2-3|TRBV7-3
CASSGGLGTDTQYF
TGTGCCAGCAGCGGGGGCTTGGGCACAGATACGCAGTATTTT
>TRBD1|NA|TRBJ1-2|TRBV7-6
CASSSTGGGGGYTF
TGTGCCAGCAGCTCAACAGGGGGCGGAGGTGGCTACACCTTC
>NA|NA|TRBJ1-6|TRBV19
CASSTRSSYNSPLHF
TGTGCCAGTAGTACCCGGAGCTCCTATAATTCACCCCTCCACTTT
>NA|NA|TRBJ2-2|TRBV5-5
CASSLGLDSGELFF
TGTGCCAGCAGCTTGGGACTAGATTCCGGGGAGCTGTTTTTT
>TRBD1|NA|TRBJ1-3|TRBV7-9
CASSSAMGTAFGNTIYF
TGTGCCAGCAGCTCCGCCATGGGGACAGCCTTCGGAAACACCATATATTTT
>TRBD1|NA|TRBJ2-3|TRBV13
CASSSDRRYTDTQYF
TGTGCCAGCAGCTCGGACAGGAGATACACAGATACGCAGTATTTT
>TRBD1|NA|TRBJ2-1|TRBV15
CATSRRTGGVSYNEQFF
TGTGCCACCAGCAGAAGGACAGGGGGCGTCTCCTACAATGAGCAGTTCTTC
>TRBD2|NA|TRBJ2-3|TRBV4-1
CASSQTALAGRSGYTQYF
TGCGCCAGCAGCCAGACAGCTCTAGCGGGGAGGTCTGGATATACGCAGTATTTT
>NA|NA|TRBJ1-2|TRBV20-1
CSARGVGGYTF
TGCAGTGCTAGAGGAGTCGGTGGCTACACCTTC
>NA|NA|TRBJ1-1|TRBV11-3
CASSYSLNTEAFF
TGTGCCAGCAGCTACTCGTTGAACACTGAAGCTTTCTTT
>NA|NA|TRBJ1-2|TRBV5-6
CASSLGQVYGYTF
TGTGCCAGCAGCTTGGGACAGGTCTATGGCTACACCTTC
>TRBD2|NA|TRBJ2-7|TRBV6-5
CASRSGSGFSNEQYF
TGTGCCAGCAGGTCCGGTAGCGGGTTTAGCAACGAGCAGTACTTC
>TRBD1|once|TRBJ2-2|TRBV7-9
CASSRAGTGYQTGELFF
TGTGCCAGCAGTCGGGCCGGGACAGGGTACCAGACCGGGGAGCTGTTTTTT
>TRBD1|NA|TRBJ2-7|TRBV5-6
CASSEPTGTGADEQYF
TGTGCCAGCAGCGAACCGACCGGGACAGGGGCCGACGAGCAGTACTTC
>NA|few|TRBJ2-3|TRBV7-9
CASSPAGRDTQYF
TGTGCCAGCAGCCCGGCGGGTAGGGATACGCAGTATTTT
>NA|NA|TRBJ2-1|TRBV7-2
CASSLGAGYNEQFF
TGTGCCAGCAGCTTAGGGGCGGGGTACAATGAGCAGTTCTTC
>NA|few|TRBJ2-7|TRBV10-3
CAISESGYEQYF
TGTGCCATCAGTGAGTCCGGCTACGAGCAGTACTTC
>NA|few|TRBJ1-4|TRBV18
CASSPLRAPEKLFF
TGTGCCAGCTCACCCCTCCGCGCTCCTGAAAAACTGTTTTTT
>NA|NA|TRBJ2-7|TRBV2
CASTTYPYEQYF
TGTGCCAGTACGACTTACCCCTACGAGCAGTACTTC
>NA|NA|TRBJ2-7|TRBV5-1
CASSLARGGREQYF
TGCGCCAGCAGCTTGGCCCGGGGAGGTCGGGAGCAGTACTTC
>NA|once|TRBJ1-6|TRBV2
CASSGPGSYNSPLHF
TGTGCCAGCAGTGGTCCAGGGTCCTATAATTCACCCCTCCACTTT
>NA|NA|TRBJ1-3|TRBV7-2
CASSSQVAGNTIYF
TGTGCCAGCAGCTCACAGGTAGCTGGAAACACCATATATTTT
>TRBD2|NA|TRBJ2-5|TRBV7-6
CASSPLAGGFQETQYF
TGTGCCAGCAGCCCCCTAGCGGGGGGGTTCCAAGAGACCCAGTACTTC
>TRBD1|NA|TRBJ2-7|TRBV25-1
CASSTQGAYEQYF
TGTGCCAGCAGCACCCAGGGGGCCTACGAGCAGTACTTC
>NA|NA|TRBJ1-2|TRBV14
CASSQDMRPQDYGYTF
TGTGCCAGCAGCCAAGATATGAGGCCACAGGACTATGGCTACACCTTC
>NA|NA|TRBJ2-2|TRBV28
CASSLGGAVTGELFF
TGTGCCAGCAGTTTAGGGGGGGCTGTTACCGGGGAGCTGTTTTTT
>NA|NA|TRBJ2-7|TRBV2
CASSAQGQGSYEQYF
TGTGCCAGCAGCGCCCAGGGGCAGGGTTCCTACGAGCAGTACTTC
>NA|NA|TRBJ1-3|TRBV13
CASSITASSGNTIYF
TGTGCCAGCAGCATTACAGCCAGCTCTGGAAACACCATATATTTT
>NA|NA|TRBJ1-2|TRBV5-6
CASSLDRNYGYTF
TGTGCCAGCAGCTTGGACCGGAACTATGGCTACACCTTC
>NA|once|TRBJ2-5|TRBV7-2
CAAGRVGGGETQYF
TGTGCCGCGGGCCGGGTGGGGGGAGGTGAGACCCAGTACTTC
>NA|NA|TRBJ2-2|TRBV5-4
CASSSAGFGELFF
TGTGCCAGCAGCTCTGCAGGGTTCGGGGAGCTGTTTTTT
>NA|NA|TRBJ1-1|TRBV2
CASSEGGSLNTEAFF
TGTGCCAGCAGTGAAGGGGGCAGTTTGAACACTGAAGCTTTCTTT
>NA|NA|TRBJ2-3|TRBV11-2
CASSLDRRQVLSDTQYF
TGTGCCAGCAGCTTAGATCGAAGACAGGTTCTGTCAGATACGCAGTATTTT
>NA|NA|TRBJ1-6|TRBV13
CASSLRLARESGSPLHF
TGTGCCAGCAGCTTACGACTGGCTCGGGAGTCGGGATCACCCCTCCACTTT
>TRBD2|once|TRBJ2-7|TRBV6-5
CASSPIAGVSYEQYF
TGTGCCAGCAGCCCCATAGCGGGGGTCTCCTACGAGCAGTACTTC
>NA|NA|TRBJ2-7|TRBV11-2
CASSSRGRYEQYF
TGTGCCAGCAGTTCTAGGGGTCGCTACGAGCAGTACTTC
>NA|NA|TRBJ2-7|TRBV6-5
CASSYTTTGNYEQYF
TGTGCCAGCAGTTACACCACAACAGGGAACTACGAGCAGTACTTC
>TRBD1|NA|TRBJ1-2|TRBV4-1
CASSQELDRVPNYGYTF
TGCGCCAGCAGCCAAGAGCTGGACAGGGTCCCTAACTATGGCTACACCTTC
>NA|NA|TRBJ2-7|TRBV9
CASSVEASSYEQYF
TGTGCCAGCAGCGTAGAGGCTAGCTCCTACGAGCAGTACTTC
>TRBD1|NA|TRBJ2-7|TRBV5-1
CASRPGQGWDEQYF
TGCGCCAGCAGGCCGGGACAGGGGTGGGACGAGCAGTACTTC
>TRBD1|NA|TRBJ2-3|TRBV27
CASSLYRTGPSTDTQYF
TGTGCCAGCAGTTTATATCGGACAGGGCCCAGCACAGATACGCAGTATTTT
>TRBD1|NA|TRBJ1-5|TRBV30
CAWRDRGNQPQHF
TGTGCCTGGAGGGACAGGGGCAATCAGCCCCAGCATTTT
>NA|once|TRBJ1-1|TRBV18
CASSPLPDTEAFF
TGTGCCAGCTCACCACTTCCGGACACTGAAGCTTTCTTT
>TRBD1|NA|TRBJ2-1|TRBV5-6
CASSSYQTGFYNEQFF
TGTGCCAGCAGCTCGTACCAGACAGGGTTCTACAATGAGCAGTTCTTC